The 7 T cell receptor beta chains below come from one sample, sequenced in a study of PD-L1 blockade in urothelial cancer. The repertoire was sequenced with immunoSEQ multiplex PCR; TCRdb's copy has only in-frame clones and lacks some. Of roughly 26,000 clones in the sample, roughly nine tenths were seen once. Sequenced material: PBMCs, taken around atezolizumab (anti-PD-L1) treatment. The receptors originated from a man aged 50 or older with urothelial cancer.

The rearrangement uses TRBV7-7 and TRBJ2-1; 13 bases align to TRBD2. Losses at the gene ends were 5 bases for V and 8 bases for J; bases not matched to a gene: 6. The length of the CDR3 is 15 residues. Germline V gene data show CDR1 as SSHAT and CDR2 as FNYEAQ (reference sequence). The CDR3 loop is CASSKGLAGNDEQFF. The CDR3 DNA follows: TGTGCCAGCAGCAAGGGACTAGCGGGAAACGATGAGCAGTTCTTC. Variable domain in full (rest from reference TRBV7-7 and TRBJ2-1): GAGVSQSPRYKVTKRGQDVTLRCDPISSHATLYWYQQALGQGPEFLTYFNYEAQPDKSGLPSDRFSAERPEGSISTLTIQRTEQRDSAMYRCASSKGLAGNDEQFFGPGTRLTVL.

CDR3 nucleotides: TGCAGCGTTGGAAGCGCCGACAATGAGCAGTTCTTC. Residues: CSVGSADNEQFF. The rearrangement joins TRBV29-1 to TRBJ2-1; no clear D gene. The CDR3 extends over 12 amino acids. Germline assignment: CDR1 SQVTM and CDR2 ANQGSEA. Trimming took off 4 bases at V and 5 bases at J, with 9 bases between the two ends.

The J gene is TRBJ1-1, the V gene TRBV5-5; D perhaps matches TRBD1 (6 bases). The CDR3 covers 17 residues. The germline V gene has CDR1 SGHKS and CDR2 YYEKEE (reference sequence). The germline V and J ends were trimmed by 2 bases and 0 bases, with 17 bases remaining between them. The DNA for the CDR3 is TGTGCCAGCAGCTTTCGAGGGGGACATACCCTGAACACTGAAGCTTTCTTT. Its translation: CASSFRGGHTLNTEAFF.

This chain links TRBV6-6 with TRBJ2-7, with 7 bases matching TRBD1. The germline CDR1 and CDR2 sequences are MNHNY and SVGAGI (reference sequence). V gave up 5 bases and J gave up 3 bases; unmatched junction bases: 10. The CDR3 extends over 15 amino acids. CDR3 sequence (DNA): TGTGCCAGCAGTGATCAGGGACAGAAGAGCTACGAGCAGTACTTC. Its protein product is CASSDQGQKSYEQYF.

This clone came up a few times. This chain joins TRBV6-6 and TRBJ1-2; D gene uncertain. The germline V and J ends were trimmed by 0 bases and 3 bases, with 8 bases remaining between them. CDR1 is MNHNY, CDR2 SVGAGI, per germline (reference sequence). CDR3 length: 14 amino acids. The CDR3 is CASSYSRGDYGYTF. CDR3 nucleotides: TGTGCCAGCAGTTACTCGAGAGGCGACTATGGCTACACCTTC.

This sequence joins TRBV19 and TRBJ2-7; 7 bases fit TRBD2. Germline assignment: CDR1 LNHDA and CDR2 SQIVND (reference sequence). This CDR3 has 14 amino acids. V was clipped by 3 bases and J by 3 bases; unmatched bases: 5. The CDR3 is CASSMRGSNYEQYF. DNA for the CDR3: TGTGCCAGTAGTATGCGCGGGAGCAACTACGAGCAGTACTTC.

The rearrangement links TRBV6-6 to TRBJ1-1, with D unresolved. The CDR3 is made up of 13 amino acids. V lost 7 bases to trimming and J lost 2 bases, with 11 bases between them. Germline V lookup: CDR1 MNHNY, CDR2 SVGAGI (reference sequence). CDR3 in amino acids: CASIVLSNTEAFF. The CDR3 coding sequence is TGTGCCAGCATTGTTTTGTCAAACACTGAAGCTTTCTTT.